This is a list of T cell receptor beta chains from one sample in a study of regulatory T cells in long-lasting Graves disease. Via MiXCR, TCRdb re-called the multiplex PCR reads, giving one row per CDR3 protein. The table has about 350,000 distinct CDR3 sequences, 16% seen once. This sample also belongs to another study, concerning T cells in Graves' hyperthyroidism and ophthalmopathy.

Specimen: peripheral blood mononuclear cells (PBMCs), collected at new diagnosis, from a patient treated with antithyroid drugs. These TCRs come from a middle-aged man with Graves disease. The CDR3 runs from the conserved cysteine through the conserved F or W. D genes are given only for firm matches. Only some rows state a clone size, as once, few, many or a class for expanded clones.

v_call: TRBV12-3/TRBV12-4; j_call: TRBJ1-1; cdr3_length: 14; d_call: .; clone_size: many; cdr3_nt: TGTGCCAGCAGTGTGGACATCAGGAACACTGAAGCTTTCTTT; cdr3_aa: CASSVDIRNTEAFF
v_call: TRBV7-2; j_call: TRBJ2-3; cdr3_length: 18; d_call: TRBD2; clone_size: .; cdr3_nt: TGTGCCAGCAGAGAGGGCGGACTAGCGGGGGGGCCGACAGATACGCAGTATTTT; cdr3_aa: CASREGGLAGGPTDTQYF
v_call: TRBV3-1; j_call: TRBJ2-2; cdr3_length: 16; d_call: TRBD2; clone_size: many; cdr3_nt: TGTGCCAGCAGCCCCCAGACTAGCTTTAACACCGGGGAGCTGTTTTTT; cdr3_aa: CASSPQTSFNTGELFF
v_call: TRBV28; j_call: TRBJ1-4; cdr3_length: 16; d_call: .; clone_size: .; cdr3_nt: TGTGCCAGCAGGCTCCTACACAGGGCTGGGAGAGAAAAACTGTCTTTT; cdr3_aa: CASRLLHRAGREKLSF
v_call: TRBV20-1; j_call: TRBJ1-5; cdr3_length: 17; d_call: .; clone_size: many; cdr3_nt: TGCAGTGCTAGGACAGGCCTCCCCACCTATAGCAATCAGCCCCAGCATTTT; cdr3_aa: CSARTGLPTYSNQPQHF
v_call: TRBV12-5; j_call: TRBJ2-1; cdr3_length: 15; d_call: TRBD2; clone_size: many; cdr3_nt: TGTGCTAGTGGATTAGCGGGGAGCTCCTACAATGAGCAGTTCTTC; cdr3_aa: CASGLAGSSYNEQFF
v_call: TRBV6-2/TRBV6-3; j_call: TRBJ2-7; cdr3_length: 13; d_call: .; clone_size: .; cdr3_nt: TGTGCCAGCAGTTGGTACGGGGCCTACGAGCAGTACTTC; cdr3_aa: CASSWYGAYEQYF
v_call: TRBV10-3; j_call: TRBJ1-4; cdr3_length: 13; d_call: .; clone_size: .; cdr3_nt: TGTGCCGTGAACAGTGGCTTTGGTGAAAAACTGTTTTTT; cdr3_aa: CAVNSGFGEKLFF
v_call: TRBV5-1; j_call: TRBJ1-1; cdr3_length: 14; d_call: TRBD1; clone_size: .; cdr3_nt: TGCGCCAGCAACTCCGACAGGGCGGACACTGAAGCTTTCTTT; cdr3_aa: CASNSDRADTEAFF
v_call: TRBV25-1; j_call: TRBJ2-5; cdr3_length: 14; d_call: .; clone_size: many; cdr3_nt: TGTGCCAGCTCACCAAGCACAGGGCGGGAGACCCAGTACTTC; cdr3_aa: CASSPSTGRETQYF
v_call: TRBV9; j_call: TRBJ1-1; cdr3_length: 15; d_call: .; clone_size: once; cdr3_nt: TGTGCCAGCAGCGTAGGCTCGGGGTCGGGCACTGAAGCTTTCTTT; cdr3_aa: CASSVGSGSGTEAFF
v_call: TRBV20-1; j_call: TRBJ2-5; cdr3_length: 12; d_call: .; clone_size: many; cdr3_nt: TGCAGTGCCACGGGGGAGCAAGAGACCCAGTACTTC; cdr3_aa: CSATGEQETQYF
v_call: TRBV7-9; j_call: TRBJ2-4; cdr3_length: 11; d_call: TRBD1; clone_size: many; cdr3_nt: TGTGCCAGCAGCGCAGGGGGCATTCAGTACTTC; cdr3_aa: CASSAGGIQYF
v_call: TRBV7-9; j_call: TRBJ1-2; cdr3_length: 15; d_call: TRBD1; clone_size: .; cdr3_nt: TGTGCCAGCAGCCAGCGGACAGGGGTTAACTATGGCTACACCTTC; cdr3_aa: CASSQRTGVNYGYTF
v_call: TRBV6-5; j_call: TRBJ1-2; cdr3_length: 15; d_call: .; clone_size: many; cdr3_nt: TGTGCCAGCAGTTACATTGGGGGAGCCCCATGGGGCTACACCTTC; cdr3_aa: CASSYIGGAPWGYTF
v_call: TRBV7-2; j_call: TRBJ2-5; cdr3_length: 14; d_call: .; clone_size: .; cdr3_nt: TGTGCCAGCAGGCGAGGGGGGAACCAAGAGACCCAGTACTTC; cdr3_aa: CASRRGGNQETQYF
v_call: TRBV5-1; j_call: TRBJ2-5; cdr3_length: 14; d_call: .; clone_size: many; cdr3_nt: TGCGCCAGCAGCCCAGGACAGATCCAAGAGACCCAGTACTTC; cdr3_aa: CASSPGQIQETQYF
v_call: TRBV20-1; j_call: TRBJ2-3; cdr3_length: 13; d_call: .; clone_size: few; cdr3_nt: TGCAGTGCTAGAGACGTGCCCACAGATACGCAGTATTTT; cdr3_aa: CSARDVPTDTQYF
v_call: TRBV7-2; j_call: TRBJ2-5; cdr3_length: 12; d_call: .; clone_size: .; cdr3_nt: TGTGCCAGCAGCTTAGGATTGGCAAACCAGTGCTTC; cdr3_aa: CASSLGLANQCF
v_call: TRBV12-3/TRBV12-4; j_call: TRBJ2-5; cdr3_length: 13; d_call: .; clone_size: many; cdr3_nt: TGTGCCAGCAGTTTAAGGGATAAAGAGACCCAGTACTTC; cdr3_aa: CASSLRDKETQYF
v_call: TRBV7-9; j_call: TRBJ1-2; cdr3_length: 14; d_call: TRBD1; clone_size: .; cdr3_nt: TGTGCCAGCAGCCGCCCGGGACAGAGCTATGGCTACACCTTC; cdr3_aa: CASSRPGQSYGYTF
v_call: TRBV2; j_call: TRBJ2-1; cdr3_length: 14; d_call: .; clone_size: many; cdr3_nt: TGTGCCAGCAGTCGCCAGACGGAGCGTAGTGAGCAGTTCTTC; cdr3_aa: CASSRQTERSEQFF
v_call: TRBV18; j_call: TRBJ2-7; cdr3_length: 14; d_call: .; clone_size: few; cdr3_nt: TGTGCCAGCTCACCAAATAAACTTATCTACGAGCAGTACTTC; cdr3_aa: CASSPNKLIYEQYF
v_call: TRBV5-4; j_call: TRBJ1-5; cdr3_length: 13; d_call: .; clone_size: many; cdr3_nt: TGTGCCAGCAGTTCAGGGTTAAATCAGCCCCAGCATTTT; cdr3_aa: CASSSGLNQPQHF
v_call: TRBV4-2; j_call: TRBJ2-1; cdr3_length: 16; d_call: TRBD2; clone_size: many; cdr3_nt: TGTGCCAGCAGCCAAGAACTAGCGGGGGGGCAGTACGAGCAGTTCTTC; cdr3_aa: CASSQELAGGQYEQFF
v_call: TRBV7-9; j_call: TRBJ2-3; cdr3_length: 15; d_call: TRBD2; clone_size: few; cdr3_nt: TGTGCCAGCAGAAGCGGGGACTCTAGCACAGATACGCAGTATTTT; cdr3_aa: CASRSGDSSTDTQYF
v_call: TRBV2; j_call: TRBJ1-3; cdr3_length: 15; d_call: .; clone_size: .; cdr3_nt: TGTGCCAGCAGTGTTCACGGCGGCTCTGGAAACACCATATATTTT; cdr3_aa: CASSVHGGSGNTIYF
v_call: TRBV6-2/TRBV6-3; j_call: TRBJ2-7; cdr3_length: 14; d_call: .; clone_size: many; cdr3_nt: TGTGCCAGCAGACCCCGGGACTCTCTTTACGAGCAGTACTTC; cdr3_aa: CASRPRDSLYEQYF
v_call: TRBV28; j_call: TRBJ1-4; cdr3_length: 14; d_call: .; clone_size: few; cdr3_nt: TGTGCCAGCAGTTTGTGGCAGCCTAATGAAAAACTGTTTTTT; cdr3_aa: CASSLWQPNEKLFF
v_call: TRBV7-9; j_call: TRBJ2-2; cdr3_length: 16; d_call: TRBD1; clone_size: many; cdr3_nt: TGTGCCAGCAGCCCTAGGGGGCAGGGACGCATCGGGGAGCTGTTTTTT; cdr3_aa: CASSPRGQGRIGELFF
v_call: TRBV9; j_call: TRBJ2-3; cdr3_length: 14; d_call: .; clone_size: many; cdr3_nt: TGTGCCAGCAGCCTGTCGGTACACACAGATACGCAGTATTTT; cdr3_aa: CASSLSVHTDTQYF
v_call: TRBV6-1; j_call: TRBJ2-7; cdr3_length: 20; d_call: TRBD2; clone_size: many; cdr3_nt: TGTGCCAGCAGTGAACTTGGGGGAATTTACAGCGGGGGGGCAATTTACGAGCAGTACTTC; cdr3_aa: CASSELGGIYSGGAIYEQYF
v_call: TRBV30; j_call: TRBJ2-1; cdr3_length: 12; d_call: .; clone_size: many; cdr3_nt: TGTGCCTGGAGGTCATTTGGCAATGAGCAGTTCTTC; cdr3_aa: CAWRSFGNEQFF
v_call: TRBV6-2/TRBV6-3; j_call: TRBJ2-7; cdr3_length: 15; d_call: .; clone_size: .; cdr3_nt: TGTGCCAGCAGTGCGCGGCAGGACTTACTCTACGAGCAGTACTTC; cdr3_aa: CASSARQDLLYEQYF
v_call: TRBV5-8; j_call: TRBJ2-7; cdr3_length: 16; d_call: .; clone_size: .; cdr3_nt: TGTGCCAGCAGCTTACGGAGTCTAGCGCTTTCCTACGAGCAGTACTTC; cdr3_aa: CASSLRSLALSYEQYF
v_call: TRBV7-2; j_call: TRBJ1-1; cdr3_length: 15; d_call: TRBD1; clone_size: .; cdr3_nt: TGTGCCAGCAGCGCCGGGACAGGGGGGAACACTGAAGCTTTCTTT; cdr3_aa: CASSAGTGGNTEAFF
v_call: TRBV27; j_call: TRBJ1-3; cdr3_length: 17; d_call: .; clone_size: .; cdr3_nt: TGTGCCAGCAGTGCCGTCAACTTCGGTTTGGTGGGAAACACCATATATTTT; cdr3_aa: CASSAVNFGLVGNTIYF
v_call: TRBV7-2; j_call: TRBJ2-1; cdr3_length: 15; d_call: .; clone_size: few; cdr3_nt: TGTGCCAGCAGCCCCCGACGTTCAGGCTACAATGAGCAGTTCTTC; cdr3_aa: CASSPRRSGYNEQFF
v_call: TRBV20-1; j_call: TRBJ1-6; cdr3_length: 12; d_call: .; clone_size: .; cdr3_nt: TGCAGTGCTAGTACGGCCCTTGAGGCCCTCCACTTT; cdr3_aa: CSASTALEALHF
v_call: TRBV5-1; j_call: TRBJ2-1; cdr3_length: 14; d_call: .; clone_size: many; cdr3_nt: TGCGCCAGCAGCCTTCGTAGGGGCGTGGATGAGCAGTTCTTC; cdr3_aa: CASSLRRGVDEQFF
v_call: TRBV28; j_call: TRBJ2-1; cdr3_length: 14; d_call: TRBD1; clone_size: few; cdr3_nt: TGTGCCAGCAGTTTACAGGGGGCGATCAATGAGCAGTCCTTC; cdr3_aa: CASSLQGAINEQSF
v_call: TRBV5-1; j_call: TRBJ2-3; cdr3_length: 15; d_call: TRBD2; clone_size: many; cdr3_nt: TGTGCCAGCAGTTTACTAGCGGGGGACACAGATACGCAGTATTTT; cdr3_aa: CASSLLAGDTDTQYF
v_call: TRBV7-3; j_call: TRBJ2-6; cdr3_length: 17; d_call: TRBD2; clone_size: few; cdr3_nt: TGTGCCAGCAGCTTAAGGGGGACTAGCTCTGGGGCCAACGTCCTGACTTTC; cdr3_aa: CASSLRGTSSGANVLTF
v_call: TRBV5-1; j_call: TRBJ2-3; cdr3_length: 17; d_call: TRBD2; clone_size: many; cdr3_nt: TGCGCCAGCAGCTTGACGCTAGCGGGGAGGGGCACAGATACGCAGTATTTT; cdr3_aa: CASSLTLAGRGTDTQYF
v_call: TRBV4-1; j_call: TRBJ1-5; cdr3_length: 18; d_call: .; clone_size: many; cdr3_nt: TGCGCCAGCAGCCCTACCTTGGGAGGAGAAATGAGCAATCAGCCCCAGCATTTT; cdr3_aa: CASSPTLGGEMSNQPQHF
v_call: TRBV6-1; j_call: TRBJ1-3; cdr3_length: 15; d_call: TRBD1; clone_size: .; cdr3_nt: TGTGCCAGCAGCGGGGGACAGAATTATCGGAACACCATATATTTT; cdr3_aa: CASSGGQNYRNTIYF
v_call: TRBV28; j_call: TRBJ2-3; cdr3_length: 16; d_call: TRBD2; clone_size: .; cdr3_nt: TGTGCCAGCAGTGTCTGGACTAGCGGGGCGTCAGATACGCAGTATTTT; cdr3_aa: CASSVWTSGASDTQYF
v_call: TRBV7-6; j_call: TRBJ2-5; cdr3_length: 16; d_call: TRBD1; clone_size: few; cdr3_nt: TGTGCCAGCAGCCCCAAGACAGGGGGCGTGGGAGAGACCCAGTACTTC; cdr3_aa: CASSPKTGGVGETQYF
v_call: TRBV7-9; j_call: TRBJ1-1; cdr3_length: 15; d_call: .; clone_size: .; cdr3_nt: TGTGCCAGCAGCTTCCTTATATCGGTGGGCGCTGAAGCTTTCTTT; cdr3_aa: CASSFLISVGAEAFF
v_call: TRBV7-2; j_call: TRBJ2-1; cdr3_length: 15; d_call: TRBD1; clone_size: many; cdr3_nt: TGTGCCAGCAGCTTAGACAGGGGGCGCATAAATGAGCAGTTCTTC; cdr3_aa: CASSLDRGRINEQFF
v_call: TRBV28; j_call: TRBJ1-5; cdr3_length: 12; d_call: .; clone_size: many; cdr3_nt: TGTGCCAGCAGTTTTATAGAGTTGGTCCAGCATTTT; cdr3_aa: CASSFIELVQHF